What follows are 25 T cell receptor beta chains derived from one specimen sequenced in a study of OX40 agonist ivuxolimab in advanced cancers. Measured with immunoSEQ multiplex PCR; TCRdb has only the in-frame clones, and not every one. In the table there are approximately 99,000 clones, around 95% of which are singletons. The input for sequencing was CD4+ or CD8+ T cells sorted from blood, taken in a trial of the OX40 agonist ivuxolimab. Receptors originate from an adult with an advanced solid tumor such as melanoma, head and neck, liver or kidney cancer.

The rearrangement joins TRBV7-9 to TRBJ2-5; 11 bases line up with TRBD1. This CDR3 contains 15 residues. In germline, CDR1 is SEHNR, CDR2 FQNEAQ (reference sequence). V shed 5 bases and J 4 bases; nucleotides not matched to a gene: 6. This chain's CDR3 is CASSTRTGGTETQYF. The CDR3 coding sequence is TGTGCCAGCAGCACACGGACAGGGGGCACAGAGACCCAGTACTTC. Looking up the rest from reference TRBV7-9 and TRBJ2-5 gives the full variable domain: DTGVSQNPRHKITKRGQNVTFRCDPISEHNRLYWYRQTLGQGPEFLTYFQNEAQLEKSRLLSDRFSAERPKGSFSTLEIQRTEQGDSAMYLCASSTRTGGTETQYFGPGTRLLVL.

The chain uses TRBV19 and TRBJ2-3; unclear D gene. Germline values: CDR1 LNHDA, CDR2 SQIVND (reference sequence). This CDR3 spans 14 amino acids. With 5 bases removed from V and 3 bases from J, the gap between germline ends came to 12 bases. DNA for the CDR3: TGTGCCAGTAGTCTCTCCCCATCGACAGATACGCAGTATTTT. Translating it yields CASSLSPSTDTQYF. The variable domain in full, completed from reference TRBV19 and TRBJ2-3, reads DGGITQSPKYLFRKEGQNVTLSCEQNLNHDAMYWYRQDPGQGLRLIYYSQIVNDFQKGDIAEGYSVSREKKESFPLTVTSAQKNPTAFYLCASSLSPSTDTQYFGPGTRLTVL.

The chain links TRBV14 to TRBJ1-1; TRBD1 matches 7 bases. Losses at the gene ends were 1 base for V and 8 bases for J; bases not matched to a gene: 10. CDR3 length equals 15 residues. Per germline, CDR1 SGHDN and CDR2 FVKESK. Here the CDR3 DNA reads TGTGCCAGCAGCCAAGTTAGAGGGACAGCACGAGAAGCTTTCTTT. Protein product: CASSQVRGTAREAFF.

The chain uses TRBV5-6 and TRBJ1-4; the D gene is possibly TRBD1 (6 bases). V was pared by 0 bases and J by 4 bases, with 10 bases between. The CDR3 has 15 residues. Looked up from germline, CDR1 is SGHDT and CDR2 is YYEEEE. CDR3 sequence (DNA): TGTGCCAGCAGCTTGGCTACAGGGATTAATGAAAAACTGTTTTTT. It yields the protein CASSLATGINEKLFF.

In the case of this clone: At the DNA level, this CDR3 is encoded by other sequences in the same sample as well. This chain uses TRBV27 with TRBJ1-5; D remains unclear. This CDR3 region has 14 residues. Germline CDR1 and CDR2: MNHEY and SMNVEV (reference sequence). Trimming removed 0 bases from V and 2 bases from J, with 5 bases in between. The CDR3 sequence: CASSLSGGNQPQHF. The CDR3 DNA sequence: TGTGCCAGCAGTTTATCAGGAGGCAATCAGCCCCAGCATTTT.

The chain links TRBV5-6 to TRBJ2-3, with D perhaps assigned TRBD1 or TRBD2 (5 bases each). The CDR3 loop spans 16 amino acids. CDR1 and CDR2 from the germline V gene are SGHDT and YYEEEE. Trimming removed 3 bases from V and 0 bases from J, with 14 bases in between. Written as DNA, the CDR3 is TGTGCCAGCAGCTCTGCTGGGGGACCTAGCACAGATACGCAGTATTTT. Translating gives CASSSAGGPSTDTQYF. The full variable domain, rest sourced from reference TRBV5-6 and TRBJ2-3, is DAGVTQSPTHLIKTRGQQVTLRCSPKSGHDTVSWYQQALGQGPQFIFQYYEEEERQRGNFPDRFSGHQFPNYSSELNVNALLLGDSALYLCASSSAGGPSTDTQYFGPGTRLTVL.

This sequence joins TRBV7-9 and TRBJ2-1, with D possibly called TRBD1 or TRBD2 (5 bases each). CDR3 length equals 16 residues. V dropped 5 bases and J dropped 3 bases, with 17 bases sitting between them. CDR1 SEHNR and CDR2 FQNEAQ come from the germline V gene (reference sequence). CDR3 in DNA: TGTGCCAGCAGCCCTCCTGAGGGGCAGAACTACAATGAGCAGTTCTTC. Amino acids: CASSPPEGQNYNEQFF.

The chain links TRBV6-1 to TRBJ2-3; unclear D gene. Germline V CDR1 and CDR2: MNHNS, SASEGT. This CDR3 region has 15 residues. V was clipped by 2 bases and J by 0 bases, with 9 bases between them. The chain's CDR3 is CASSERVYSTDTQYF. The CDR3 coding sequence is TGTGCCAGCAGTGAACGGGTCTATAGCACAGATACGCAGTATTTT.

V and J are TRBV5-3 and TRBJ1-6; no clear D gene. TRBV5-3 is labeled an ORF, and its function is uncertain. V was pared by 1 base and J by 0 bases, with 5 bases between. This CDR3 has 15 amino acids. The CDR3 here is CARSLCSSYNSPLHF. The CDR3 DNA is TGTGCCAGAAGCTTGTGCAGCTCCTATAATTCACCCCTCCACTTT.

The CDR3 loop reads CASSLGTPLLEQYF. The CDR3 coding sequence is TGTGCCAGCAGTCTCGGGACTCCTCTCTTGGAGCAGTACTTC. The gene calls are TRBV27 and TRBJ2-7, with a tentative D call TRBD2 (6 bases). Per germline, CDR1 MNHEY and CDR2 SMNVEV (reference sequence). The CDR3 is 14 amino acids. Trimming shortened V by 5 bases and J by 7 bases, and 18 bases separated the two germline ends.

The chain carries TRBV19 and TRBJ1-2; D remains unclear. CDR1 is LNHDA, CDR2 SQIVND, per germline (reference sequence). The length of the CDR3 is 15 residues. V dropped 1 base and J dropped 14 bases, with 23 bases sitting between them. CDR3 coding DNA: TGTGCCAGTAGTATAGTTCAGTCACTTAACCGCTTATGGACCTTC. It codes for CASSIVQSLNRLWTF.

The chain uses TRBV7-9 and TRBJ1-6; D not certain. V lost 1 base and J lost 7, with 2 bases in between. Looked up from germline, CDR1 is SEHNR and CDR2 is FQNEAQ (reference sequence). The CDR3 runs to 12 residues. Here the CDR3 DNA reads TGTGCCAGCAGCTTAGAGAATTCACCCCTCCACTTT. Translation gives CASSLENSPLHF.

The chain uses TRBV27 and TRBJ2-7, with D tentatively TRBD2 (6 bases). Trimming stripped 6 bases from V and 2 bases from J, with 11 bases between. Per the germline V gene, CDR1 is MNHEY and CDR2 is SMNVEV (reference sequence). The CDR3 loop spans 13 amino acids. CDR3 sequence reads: CASSPGGPYEQYF. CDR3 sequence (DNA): TGTGCCAGCAGCCCCGGGGGACCCTACGAGCAGTACTTC.

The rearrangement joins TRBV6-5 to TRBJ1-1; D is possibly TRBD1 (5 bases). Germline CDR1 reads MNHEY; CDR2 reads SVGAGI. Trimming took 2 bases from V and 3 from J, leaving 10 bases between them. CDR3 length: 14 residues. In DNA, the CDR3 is TGTGCCAGCAGTTACATGGGGGGTCACACTGAAGCTTTCTTT. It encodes CASSYMGGHTEAFF.

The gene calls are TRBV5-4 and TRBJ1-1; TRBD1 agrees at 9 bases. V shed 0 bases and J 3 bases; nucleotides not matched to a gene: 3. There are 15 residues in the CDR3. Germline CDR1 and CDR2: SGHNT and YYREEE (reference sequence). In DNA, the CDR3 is TGTGCCAGCAGCTTGGGGGACAGGGTGGACACTGAAGCTTTCTTT. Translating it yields CASSLGDRVDTEAFF.

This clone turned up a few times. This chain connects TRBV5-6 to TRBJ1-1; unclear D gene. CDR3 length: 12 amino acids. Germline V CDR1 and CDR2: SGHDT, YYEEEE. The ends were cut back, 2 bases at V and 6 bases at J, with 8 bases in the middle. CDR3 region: CASSFLGSEAFF. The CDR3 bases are TGTGCCAGCAGCTTCTTAGGTTCTGAAGCTTTCTTT.

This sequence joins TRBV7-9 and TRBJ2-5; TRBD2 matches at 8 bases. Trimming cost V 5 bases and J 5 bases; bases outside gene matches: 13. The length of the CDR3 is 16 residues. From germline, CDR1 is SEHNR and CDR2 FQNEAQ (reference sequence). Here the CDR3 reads CASSHTAGALRETQYF. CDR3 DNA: TGTGCCAGCAGCCACACAGCGGGGGCCCTTAGGGAGACCCAGTACTTC.

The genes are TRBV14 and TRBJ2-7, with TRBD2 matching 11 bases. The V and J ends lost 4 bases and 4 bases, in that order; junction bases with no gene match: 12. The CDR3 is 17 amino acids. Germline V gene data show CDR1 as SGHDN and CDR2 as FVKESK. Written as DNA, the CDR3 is TGTGCCAGCAGCCCAGGCGTCGCTAGCGGGAGGAGATACGAGCAGTACTTC. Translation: CASSPGVASGRRYEQYF.

Here the CDR3 reads CASSLGESGTGGTDTQYF. Written as DNA, the CDR3 is TGTGCCAGCAGCTTAGGCGAGAGCGGGACAGGGGGCACAGATACGCAGTATTTT. V and J are TRBV7-9 and TRBJ2-3; 10 positions agree with TRBD1. Trimming took 1 base from V and 1 from J; bases not matched to a gene: 8. The V gene's germline CDR1 is SEHNR and CDR2 FQNEAQ (reference sequence). CDR3 size: 18 residues. Full variable domain (outside the CDR3, taken from reference TRBV7-9 and TRBJ2-3): DTGVSQNPRHKITKRGQNVTFRCDPISEHNRLYWYRQTLGQGPEFLTYFQNEAQLEKSRLLSDRFSAERPKGSFSTLEIQRTEQGDSAMYLCASSLGESGTGGTDTQYFGPGTRLTVL.

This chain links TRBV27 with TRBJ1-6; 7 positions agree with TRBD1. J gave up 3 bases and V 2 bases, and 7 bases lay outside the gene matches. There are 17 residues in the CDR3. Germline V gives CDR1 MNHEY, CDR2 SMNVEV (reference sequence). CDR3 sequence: CASSLEWDSVYNSPLHF. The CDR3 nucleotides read TGTGCCAGCAGTTTAGAATGGGACAGCGTCTATAATTCACCCCTCCACTTT.

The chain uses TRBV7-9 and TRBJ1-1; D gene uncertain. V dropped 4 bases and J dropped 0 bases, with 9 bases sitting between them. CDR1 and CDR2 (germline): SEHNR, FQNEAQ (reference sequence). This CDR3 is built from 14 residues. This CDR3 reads CASSSSGLNTEAFF. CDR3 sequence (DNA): TGTGCCAGCAGCTCATCAGGCTTGAACACTGAAGCTTTCTTT. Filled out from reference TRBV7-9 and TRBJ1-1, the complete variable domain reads DTGVSQNPRHKITKRGQNVTFRCDPISEHNRLYWYRQTLGQGPEFLTYFQNEAQLEKSRLLSDRFSAERPKGSFSTLEIQRTEQGDSAMYLCASSSSGLNTEAFFGQGTRLTVV.

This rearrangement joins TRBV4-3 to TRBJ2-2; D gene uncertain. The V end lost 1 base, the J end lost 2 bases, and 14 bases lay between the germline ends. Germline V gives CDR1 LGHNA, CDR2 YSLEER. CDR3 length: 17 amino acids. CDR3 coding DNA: TGCGCCAGCAGCCAAGGTTTGGACCTAAAAAACACCGGGGAGCTGTTTTTT. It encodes CASSQGLDLKNTGELFF.

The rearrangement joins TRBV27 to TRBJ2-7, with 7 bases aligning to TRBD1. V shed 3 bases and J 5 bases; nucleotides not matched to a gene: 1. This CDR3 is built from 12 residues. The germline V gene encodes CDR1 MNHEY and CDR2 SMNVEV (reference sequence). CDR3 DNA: TGTGCCAGCAGTTTGACAGGGAACGAGCAGTACTTC. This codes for CASSLTGNEQYF.

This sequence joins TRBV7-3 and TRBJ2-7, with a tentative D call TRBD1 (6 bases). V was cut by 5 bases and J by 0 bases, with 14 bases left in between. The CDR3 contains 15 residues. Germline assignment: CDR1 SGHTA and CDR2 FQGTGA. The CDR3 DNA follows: TGTGCCAGCAGCCCTTACCAGGGGCCCTCCTACGAGCAGTACTTC. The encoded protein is CASSPYQGPSYEQYF.

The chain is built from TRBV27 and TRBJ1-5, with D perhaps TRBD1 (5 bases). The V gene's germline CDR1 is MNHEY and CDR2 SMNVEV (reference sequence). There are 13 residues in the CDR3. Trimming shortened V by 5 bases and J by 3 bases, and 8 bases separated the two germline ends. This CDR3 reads CASSTGPNQPQHF. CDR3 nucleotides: TGTGCCAGCAGTACAGGCCCCAATCAGCCCCAGCATTTT.